This TCR beta chain is from a study of early T cells in non-severe SARS-CoV-2 infection. Study in general: Sequencing of bulk RNA from unsorted whole blood was done, without chain pairing.

The CDR3 has 20 amino acids. Notes on the study in general: Database matching using VDJdb favored anti-spike CD8 responses, with private and CD4 specificities left missing.

This clonotype is classed as medium-sized. Its antigen remains unknown. In the library, individual cDNA molecules carried attached unique molecular identifiers. TCRdb re-called the 5' RACE reads with MiXCR, one entry per CDR3 protein. There are about 22,000 distinct CDR3 sequences in the sample; approximately 4.5% occur only once, and over 6.5% lies in the top ten. The sample taken for sequencing was whole blood. The V and J genes are TRBV3-2 and TRBJ2-3; the table names TRBD2, a call not compared with the DNA. TRBV3-2 is designated a pseudogene. This TCR was recovered from an adult who was a healthcare worker with PCR-confirmed SARS-CoV-2 infection or an uninfected control (not recorded which). CDR3 sequence: CASSQDLGTSGRKSTDTQYF. The CDR3 nucleotides read TGTGCCAGCAGCCAAGATCTCGGGACTAGCGGGAGGAAGAGCACAGATACGCAGTATTTT.